A selection of T cell receptor beta chains follows, all from one sample in a study of spatial heterogeneity in lung cancer. TCRdb reprocessed the 5' RACE reads with MiXCR, giving one entry per CDR3 protein. The sample lists about 14,000 distinct CDR3 sequences, around 9.1% seen once, with under 35% in the top ten. The sample in question was PBMCs, obtained at surgery. All receptors derive from a male donor with early-stage non-small cell lung cancer. Each CDR3 is given with its conserved first and last residue. Size is stated for part of the rows, as once, few or many counts, or as a class when the clone is expanded.

TRBJ2-1 | few | TRBV5-1 | CASSPQLRGMVNEQFF
TRBJ1-6 | . | TRBV7-6 | CASSLTPDNSPLHF
TRBJ1-1 | few | TRBV6-1 | CASSEGAMQGAFF
TRBJ2-5 | many | TRBV7-2 | CASSPIRTGGTQYF
TRBJ2-1 | many | TRBV10-1 | CASSALANEQFF
TRBJ2-3 | many | TRBV5-5 | CASSFSGSTDTQYF
TRBJ2-1 | . | TRBV5-8 | CASSFTASGRGDEQFF
TRBJ2-5 | many | TRBV28 | CASSSLTSGTQETQYF
TRBJ2-1 | many | TRBV2 | CASESSGGGRNEQFF
TRBJ1-4 | . | TRBV28 | CASRGSNEKLFF
TRBJ2-4 | many | TRBV10-3 | CAISEAGANADKNIQYF
TRBJ1-6 | many | TRBV19 | CASIFRAGGPLHF
TRBJ2-2 | large | TRBV12-5 | CASGLVTGPVGELFF
TRBJ2-7 | many | TRBV27 | CASRTGAYEQYF
TRBJ1-2 | many | TRBV28 | CAAQGSNYGYTF
TRBJ2-7 | many | TRBV28 | CASSFGAWGVRVEQYF
TRBJ2-1 | few | TRBV6-5 | CASTLGLEALNEQFF
TRBJ2-7 | many | TRBV7-9 | CASSFDSGSAYEQYF
TRBJ1-2 | many | TRBV7-2 | CASSLALAGQKENGYTF
TRBJ2-5 | many | TRBV10-2 | CASTTEAREQETQYF
TRBJ2-1 | many | TRBV5-1 | CASSLISGSYYNEQFF
TRBJ2-5 | many | TRBV5-1 | CASSLEGDRYETQYF
TRBJ2-7 | many | TRBV28 | CASRTSWPYEQYF
TRBJ2-7 | medium-sized | TRBV19 | CATKGTGTWEQYF
TRBJ2-7 | . | TRBV2 | CASTRTSGTEQYF
TRBJ2-7 | many | TRBV25-1 | CASSVGQGKYEQYF